This T cell receptor (beta chain) derives from a study of cytomegalovirus exposure and HLA in healthy donors. Study outcomes and limitations: TCR beta chains numbering more than 150 were designated cytomegalovirus-associated.

Trimming cost V 2 bases and J 0 bases, with 5 bases left between them. This CDR3 contains 14 residues. CDR1 is SEHNR and CDR2 is FQNEAQ in the germline V gene (reference sequence). With respect to this clone: The antigen is unknown.

Both 60 Vbeta primers and 13 Jbeta primers went into the PCR. Some clones are missing from TCRdb's copy, which holds only in-frame ones; the method was immunoSEQ multiplex PCR. The repertoire holds 30,000 to 40,000 clones, with roughly 76% as singletons. Sequenced input: PBMCs. The TCR sequence derives from a middle-aged woman in good health and CMV-seronegative. The chain employs TRBV7-9 and TRBJ1-3, with D unresolved. The CDR3 is CASSLPSSGNTIYF. In DNA form, the CDR3 reads TGTGCCAGCAGCTTACCGAGCTCTGGAAACACCATATATTTT.